This entry lists 11 T cell receptor beta chains sequenced from one sample in a study of cytomegalovirus exposure and HLA in healthy donors. The primer mix had 60 Vbeta and 13 Jbeta primers. Clones were sequenced by immunoSEQ multiplex PCR, and TCRdb holds only the in-frame ones, with some missing. The repertoire table contains some 140,000 clones. Sequences were obtained from PBMCs. These receptors originate from a woman aged 40 to 50 in good health and CMV-seronegative.

V is TRBV6-1 and J is TRBJ2-5; 7 positions agree with TRBD2. The trim removed 3 bases at V and 5 bases at J, leaving 15 bases unmatched. This CDR3 spans 17 amino acids. Germline V gives CDR1 MNHNS, CDR2 SASEGT. In DNA form, the CDR3 reads TGTGCCAGCAGTGACCACCCAGTAGGGAGGGACCGGGAGACCCAGTACTTC. Protein: CASSDHPVGRDRETQYF.

The chain is built from TRBV7-3 and TRBJ2-5; 14 bases line up with TRBD2. Trimming removed 5 bases from V and 7 bases from J; junction bases left unmatched: 6. Per germline, CDR1 SGHTA and CDR2 FQGTGA. This CDR3 spans 15 amino acids. The chain's CDR3 is CASSQTSGGAGTQYF. The DNA of the CDR3 is TGTGCCAGCAGCCAGACTAGCGGGGGGGCCGGGACCCAGTACTTC.

The chain couples TRBV7-2 to TRBJ2-2; D is possibly TRBD2 (6 bases). The CDR3 sequence is 15 residues long. In germline, CDR1 is SGHTA, CDR2 FQGNSA. Between the trimmed V and J ends, which lost 3 bases and 5 bases, there was a span of 13 bases. The CDR3 region has the DNA TGTGCCAGCAGCTTTTCGACTAGTTTAACCGGGGAGCTGTTTTTT. The encoded protein is CASSFSTSLTGELFF.

The chain couples TRBV7-3 to TRBJ1-1, with 8 positions matching TRBD1. Per germline, CDR1 SGHTA and CDR2 FQGTGA. Germline trimming cut 1 base from V and 4 bases from J; bases unmatched to any gene: 5. The CDR3 extends over 15 amino acids. The CDR3, as DNA: TGTGCCAGCAGCTTAAATCCAGGGGGCTTCACTGAAGCTTTCTTT. It translates to CASSLNPGGFTEAFF.

This chain links TRBV5-8 with TRBJ1-4; D gene uncertain. V lost 1 base to trimming and J lost 3 bases, with 7 bases between them. The CDR3 has 14 amino acids. Germline CDR1 is SGHTS and CDR2 is YDEGEE. The CDR3 reads CASSLPSANEKLFF. The CDR3 DNA follows: TGTGCCAGCAGCTTGCCGTCTGCTAATGAAAAACTGTTTTTT.

The chain recombines TRBV11-2 with TRBJ2-7; a weak D match, TRBD2 (5 bases). Germline V gene data show CDR1 as SGHAT and CDR2 as FQNNGV. V lost 2 bases, J lost 0 bases, and 11 bases lay in between. CDR3 length: 15 amino acids. CDR3 sequence reads: CASSLRTLSSYEQYV. Here the CDR3 DNA reads TGTGCCAGCAGCTTAAGGACTCTTAGCTCCTACGAGCAGTACGTC.

This chain connects TRBV7-9 to TRBJ1-6, with a tentative D call TRBD1 (6 bases). Germline assignment: CDR1 SEHNR and CDR2 FQNEAQ (reference sequence). V lost 5 bases to trimming and J lost 14 bases, with 22 bases between them. This CDR3 is 15 amino acids long. CDR3 nucleotide sequence: TGTGCCAGCAGCCCCCCTTCTGACAGGCTCCAATCCCTCCACTTT. This translates into CASSPPSDRLQSLHF.

The rearrangement links TRBV15 to TRBJ1-2; weak D call: TRBD1 (6 bases). Per germline, CDR1 LNHNV and CDR2 YYDKDF (reference sequence). The CDR3 runs to 13 residues. V dropped 0 bases and J dropped 6 bases, with 8 bases sitting between them. CDR3 nucleotide sequence: TGTGCCACCAGCAGAGACAGGGGTCATGGCTACACCTTC. It specifies CATSRDRGHGYTF.

V usage is TRBV7-2 and J usage is TRBJ2-1, with D tentatively TRBD2 (5 bases). V gave up 4 bases and J gave up 7 bases, with 11 bases separating them. This CDR3 contains 13 residues. CDR1 SGHTA and CDR2 FQGNSA come from the germline V gene. The DNA of the CDR3 is TGTGCCAGCAGCTCCCTTACTAGAAATGAGCAGTTCTTC. Its translation: CASSSLTRNEQFF.

The chain has TRBV10-3 and TRBJ1-5, with TRBD1 matching 8 bases. The V gene end was trimmed by 8 bases and the J gene end by 9 bases; junction bases not matched to a gene: 15. CDR1 ENHRY and CDR2 SYGVKD come from the germline V gene. CDR3 length: 15 residues. The CDR3 spells CAIWDPDRESGPQHF. CDR3 nucleotide sequence: TGTGCCATCTGGGATCCGGACAGGGAGTCAGGGCCCCAGCATTTT.

CDR3 in amino acids: CASSLRDPGNTIYF. CDR3 bases: TGTGCCAGCAGCCTCAGGGATCCCGGAAACACCATATATTTT. The chain joins TRBV7-2 to TRBJ1-3; tentatively, D is TRBD1 (5 bases). Germline assignment: CDR1 SGHTA and CDR2 FQGNSA. The CDR3 has 14 residues. V lost 5 bases, J lost 4 bases, and 12 bases lay in between.